Only a few counts were recorded for the clone carrying this T cell receptor (beta chain). Germline CDR1 MNHEY, CDR2 SVGAGI. V shed 6 bases and J shed 6 bases, with 14 bases lying between them. The CDR3 length is 14 residues. TCRdb called the 5' RACE reads again in MiXCR, with one record for every CDR3 protein. Of 380,000 or so distinct CDR3 sequences listed, roughly 13% were seen once; the top ten hold roughly 20%. The data stem from a study of T-cell memory formation after mild COVID-19. The sample was PBMCs or a T cell subset sorted from them (not recorded which). This clonotype was obtained from a man between 18 and 29 years old who had mild COVID-19 (a few samples of this study predate the infection). Cell type and time point are not known. The chain recombines TRBV6-5 with TRBJ1-4; D possibly corresponds to TRBD1 (5 bases). This chain's CDR3 is CASRTRGWDEKLFF. The CDR3 DNA follows: TGTGCCAGCAGGACCCGGGGGTGGGATGAAAAACTGTTTTTT.